This TCR beta chain emerged from a study of blood T cell repertoires in COVID-19. On the study more broadly: Specimens from acute and convalescent COVID-19 originated in the United States, Italy and Spain.

TCRdb's copy holds only in-frame clones and misses some; the assay was immunoSEQ multiplex PCR. The repertoire holds approximately 220,000 clones, with around nine tenths as singletons. Losses at the gene ends were 4 bases for V and 6 bases for J; bases not matched to a gene: 6. Germline CDR1 reads GTSNPN; CDR2 reads SVGIG (reference sequence). This CDR3 is 14 amino acids long. V is TRBV30 and J is TRBJ1-4, with 9 nucleotides matching TRBD1. This sequence was found in a man aged 35 to 55 with acute or convalescent COVID-19. Sequencing was done on a sample of peripheral blood. This chain's CDR3 is CAWTPGQGYEKLFF. In DNA form, the CDR3 reads TGTGCCTGGACGCCGGGACAGGGATATGAAAAACTGTTTTTT.